This TCR beta chain was retrieved from a study of T-cell memory formation after mild COVID-19 (TCRdb year 2021). For context, the study as a whole: Most TCR sequence clusters were specific to one of the two donors. In two donors, T-cell clones that expanded and contracted after mild COVID-19 were followed by sequencing TCRalpha and TCRbeta repertoires longitudinally. Two young, previously healthy adult volunteers, one female and one male, were included in the cohort.

Points the paper makes about the study in general: The second-wave clones that peaked on day 37 were not confirmed to be SARS-CoV-2 specific. Clones that contracted from day 15 to 85 showed balanced CD4/CD8 phenotypes, whereas a second wave of clones that expanded from day 15 to 37 leaned towards CD4+. Contracting CD4+ clones appeared mostly in the CM and EM memory subsets, whereas CD8+ clones were enriched in EMRA. Some responding clones were detected in pre-infection memory, suggesting pre-existing cross-reactive memory T cells joined the SARS-CoV-2 response. Only two mild cases were covered by the study, and larger cohorts that include severe cases with pre-infection samples were considered necessary.

This clonotype has a handful of counts. The antigen this receptor binds is unknown. No much larger clone is present one base from it, and per-base qualities are unavailable. For sequencing, an Illumina NovaSeq 6000 was employed. Using 5'RACE with constant-segment primers, TCRalpha and TCRbeta cDNA libraries were constructed, with sample barcodes and unique molecular identifiers added in the process. RNA was extracted from every sample with Trizol reagent. The libraries were amplified in two PCR steps, and the second step added a second sample barcode and Illumina TruSeq adapters. Libraries were sequenced on an Illumina NovaSeq with 2 x 150 bp paired-end reads. As for the authors' bioinformatics: Demultiplexing of reads and collapsing into UMI-guided consensus sequences were performed with migec v1.2.7. With mixcr v2.1.11, UMI consensuses were aligned to TRA and TRB V and J templates and assembled into clonotypes. A clonotype was counted as expanded or contracted only when both edgeR and NoisET called the clonotype significant, with the noise models trained on biological replicates. For edgeR calls, a false discovery rate-adjusted p below 0.01 and a log2 fold-change threshold of 1 were applied. As an exploratory analysis of dynamics, max-normalized trajectories of the 1000 most abundant clonotypes were examined with PCA combined with hierarchical clustering. Separately sequenced CD4+ and CD8+ repertoires were used to assign a CD4 or CD8 phenotype to each responding clone. TCRdb reanalyzed the raw reads on its own, using fastp at Q25 for trimming and MiXCR for clone calling, and kept in-frame beta chains. Each entry is one CDR3 protein sequence, shown with its most common DNA and genes. Here the V and J calls rest on TCRdb's processing, not on the authors' analysis. This sample comprises roughly 120,000 distinct CDR3 sequences, 15% to 20% of them detected only once. The ten largest account for 14% of the sample.

PBMCs were isolated by Ficoll-Paque density gradient centrifugation. CDR1 and CDR2 were assigned from the germline V gene (reference sequence) as LGHDT and YNNKEL. The cysteine opens and the phenylalanine closes a CDR3 of 16 amino acids. Only the CDR3 part of the read is kept: 48 bases, read in frame from the first base. V drops 1 base and J drops 3 bases, leaving 15 bases in between. Sequencing used PBMCs or a T cell subset sorted from them (not recorded which). This TCR was recovered from an adult woman who had mild COVID-19 (a few samples of this study predate the infection). The sample titles of this study are shuffled in the database, so cell type and time point are left out; the donor was told from shared clones. Rearrangement joined TRBV3-1 to TRBJ1-2; possibly the D gene is TRBD1, per 6 matching bases. The DNA reads TGTGCCAGCAGCCAAGGAAGCATACAGGGTCACTATGGCTACACCTTC. It is translated as CASSQGSIQGHYGYTF.